This T cell receptor beta chain appears in the sequencing data of a study of human T cells and chemical hapten exposure (dated by TCRdb to the early 2020s). Regarding the study in general: For sensitization, 2% DPC in acetone was applied to a roughly 2 cm by roughly 2 cm area of upper inner arm skin. Under 30 alopecia patients gave blood for TCR sequencing at one to four time points (pre-sensitization, 2, 6 and 24 weeks). Patch testing was performed on the upper back with Finn chambers containing 0.01% DPC, and the patch tests were scored after 6 days according to International Contact Dermatitis Research Group standards. Throughout the study period of around 24 weeks, patients also received therapeutic DPC doses to the scalp every week. The mostly female patient cohort included alopecia areata with under or over 50% scalp involvement, alopecia totalis and alopecia universalis. Peripheral blood TCR repertoire changes were tracked in vivo in alopecia patients during primary and secondary sensitization to the hapten diphenylcyclopropenone (DPC). Libraries were pooled for sequencing, and variation in per-sample TCR yields was attributed mainly to small differences in library volumes within the pool. Blood samples were taken from patients before sensitization (week 0) and at 2, 6 and about 24 weeks after DPC sensitization.

CDR1 and CDR2, looked up from the germline V gene, are MNHEY and SVGEGT. Between the V and J ends, shortened by 8 bases and 4 bases respectively, the junction contains 15 bases. From the cysteine through the phenylalanine, the CDR3 covers 14 amino acids. The kept DNA is CDR3 alone, 42 bases in frame from the first base. A remark on this clonotype: Its binding antigen is unknown. No base qualities exist here, and no much larger clone lies one base off it.

The library came from RACE. TCRdb lists the instrument as NextSeq 500. During library preparation, unique molecular identifiers were attached to individual cDNA molecules so that TCRs could be counted in a quantitative, reproducible way. Both TCR alpha and TCR beta chains were sequenced from each blood RNA sample. Under the source paper's analysis protocol: The median number of TCRs per sample was some 100,000, ranging from 23,224 to 690,600. The Decombinator software suite was used to annotate the V, J and CDR3 of the TCR reads. Every sample was subsampled to the same number of TCRs (28,000) for the PS versus PT1 abundance plots. TCRs were defined as expanded if absent before sensitization and observed at least eight times at the 2-week time point. TCRdb's own reprocessing of the public reads used fastp at Q25 and MiXCR and kept productive beta chains. Rows matching on CDR3 protein sequence are summarized as one entry with the most common DNA and genes. The V and J calls and clone size are TCRdb's, not the authors'. Here the sample has about 380,000 distinct CDR3 sequences; approximately 5% occur a single time. The ten biggest clones cover just over 2.5% of the sample.

Interpreted using the paper, the time point label stands for: pre-sensitization, week 0. This specimen's treatment or condition label, per the study, means: therapeutic diphenylcyclopropenone sensitization with weekly scalp DPC. At each patch-test visit, blood was drawn before the patch test was applied. Patients were eligible if aged 18 to 70, diagnosed with alopecia and judged suitable for DPC therapy, and pregnant patients were excluded. Total RNA was extracted from unfractionated whole blood that had been collected in Tempus Blood RNA tubes. The investigation overall reported the following: Patch test score was positively correlated with the number of PT1 expanded TCRs, with significance at thresholds 8, 16 and 32 but not at 4. Expanded TCRs formed significantly more large CDR3 similarity clusters than pre-sensitization or healthy control sets, consistent with antigen-driven responses. DPC sensitization did not change the number of TCRs with a frequency above 1 in 1000, and there was no evidence of changes in global repertoire structure. All patients had alopecia, a presumed autoimmune disease, so their immune response might differ from that of healthy individuals. After repeated subsampling, changes were observed in the strength of the expansion versus patch-test correlation and in the threshold at which the correlation became significant.

The V and J genes are TRBV6-2 or TRBV6-3 and TRBJ2-1; a confident D gene designation cannot be given. The sequences come from whole blood, collected in connection with sensitization to the hapten diphenylcyclopropenone (DPC). The receptor's source is a woman between 50 and 59 years old with alopecia areata. Some clones in this sample may be carry-over from other donors' samples. The nucleotide sequence reads as follows: TGTGCCAGCCGCGTGGGCGGAGTATACAATGAGCAGTTCTTC. It translates as CASRVGGVYNEQFF.